These 23 T cell receptor beta chains share one sample of origin, sequenced in a study of post-analysis software for immune sequencing data. Study-wide results and caveats: There were five TRBV segments more frequent in patients than controls, and TRBV5-6, TRBV5-1 and TRBV20-1 were among them.

Prepared TCR beta cDNA libraries contained unique molecular identifiers. TCRdb independently ran MiXCR on the PCR reads; one entry per CDR3 protein. The table has approximately 660,000 distinct CDR3 sequences, roughly three fifths seen once. Antigens for these TCRs are unknown. Sequencing used blood. The receptors here all came from a girl aged 2 to 10 with multiple sclerosis.

This clonotype turned up a few times. The J gene is TRBJ2-5, the V gene TRBV13, with 11 bases lining up with TRBD2. The CDR3 runs 15 residues. The V and J ends lost 5 bases and 5 bases, in that order; junction bases with no gene match: 7. In germline, CDR1 is PRHDT, CDR2 FYEKMQ (reference sequence). The CDR3 loop is CASSKTSGNRETQYF. For the CDR3, the DNA is TGTGCCAGCAGCAAGACTAGCGGGAATAGGGAGACCCAGTACTTC. Full variable domain (remainder filled in from reference TRBV13 and TRBJ2-5): AAGVIQSPRHLIKEKRETATLKCYPIPRHDTVYWYQQGPGQDPQFLISFYEKMQSDKGSIPDRFSAQQFSDYHSELNMSSLELGDSALYFCASSKTSGNRETQYFGPGTRLLVL.

This clonotype appeared a few times. The chain links TRBV29-1 to TRBJ1-2; D uncertain. CDR3 length: 12 residues. Trimming shortened V by 0 bases and J by 8 bases, and 10 bases separated the two germline ends. Germline-derived CDR1 and CDR2 are SQVTM and ANQGSEA. The CDR3 DNA is TGCAGCGTTGAAGATATACGGAGCGGCTACACCTTC. As protein: CSVEDIRSGYTF. Using reference TRBV29-1 and TRBJ1-2 for the parts outside the CDR3, the full variable domain is SAVISQKPSRDICQRGTSLTIQCQVDSQVTMMFWYRQQPGQSLTLIATANQGSEATYESGFVIDKFPISRPNLTFSTLTVSNMSPEDSSIYLCSVEDIRSGYTFGSGTRLTVV.

This chain connects TRBV7-9 to TRBJ2-1; perhaps TRBD2 as D (6 bases). Trimming stripped 4 bases from V and 8 bases from J, with 9 bases between. Germline V lookup: CDR1 SEHNR, CDR2 FQNEAQ (reference sequence). The CDR3 loop spans 12 amino acids. The CDR3 reads CASSYIADEQFF. CDR3 sequence (DNA): TGTGCCAGCAGCTATATAGCGGATGAGCAGTTCTTC.

This clonotype has just a few counts. This sequence joins TRBV25-1 and TRBJ2-5; no reliable D call. The J call could be wrong; TRBJ2-7 is a better fit for the DNA end. Germline V CDR1 and CDR2: MGHDK, SYGVNS. The CDR3 sequence is 11 residues long. The CDR3 nucleotides read TGTGCCAGGAGGATGAACAACGAGCAGTACTTC. The encoded protein is CARRMNNEQYF.

The V and J genes are TRBV15 and TRBJ2-1, with D possibly matching TRBD1 (6 bases). Germline V gene lookup returns CDR1 LNHNV and CDR2 YYDKDF (reference sequence). The CDR3 extends over 15 amino acids. The V end lost 8 bases, the J end lost 7 bases, and 21 bases lay between the germline ends. CDR3 in amino acids: CATQGLTGFGNEQFF. The DNA for the CDR3 is TGTGCCACCCAGGGGCTTACAGGGTTTGGGAATGAGCAGTTCTTC.

The chain employs TRBV11-2 and TRBJ2-7; either TRBD1 or TRBD2 may supply D (5 bases each). Trimming left V 6 bases short and J 0 bases short, with 12 bases between. The CDR3 loop spans 14 amino acids. The germline V gene encodes CDR1 SGHAT and CDR2 FQNNGV. CDR3 region: CASRGTESSYEQYF. In nucleotides, the CDR3 is TGTGCCAGCAGGGGGACGGAAAGCTCCTACGAGCAGTACTTC.

This sequence joins TRBV12-3 or TRBV12-4 and TRBJ2-3, with 8 bases fitting TRBD2. The V and J ends lost 5 bases and 7 bases, in that order; junction bases with no gene match: 11. This CDR3 is built from 15 residues. CDR3 loop: CASSLTSGYTYTQYF. CDR3 nucleotides: TGTGCCAGCAGTCTAACTAGCGGTTACACTTATACGCAGTATTTT.

Worth noting for this clonotype: One junction end disagrees with the germline gene, perhaps due to a read error. V gene TRBV12-3 or TRBV12-4 combines with J gene TRBJ2-5; weak D call: TRBD1 (6 bases). There are 12 residues in the CDR3. The CDR3 DNA follows: TGTGCCGGCAGGGGTGGAGGTGAGACCCAGTACTTC. Residues: CAGRGGGETQYF.

The chain is built from TRBV6-2 or TRBV6-3 and TRBJ2-1, with 12 positions matching TRBD1. Looked up from germline, CDR1 is MNHEY and CDR2 is SVGEGT. Trimming removed 0 bases from V and 6 bases from J; junction bases left unmatched: 6. The CDR3 totals 17 residues. The CDR3 bases are TGTGCCAGCAGTTACTCGACGGGACAGGGGGCTACCAATGAGCAGTTCTTC. Encoded protein: CASSYSTGQGATNEQFF.

The genes are TRBV12-3 or TRBV12-4 and TRBJ1-2, with a tentative D call TRBD1 (5 bases). CDR3 length equals 13 residues. V was shortened by 0 bases and J by 6 bases, with 8 bases between the two germline ends. In DNA form, the CDR3 reads TGTGCCAGCAGTTTAGCCCTGACAGATGGCTACACCTTC. Amino acids: CASSLALTDGYTF.

The chain has TRBV2 and TRBJ2-5, with a possible D match to TRBD1 (5 bases). The CDR3 consists of 13 residues. V lost 10 bases and J lost 6, with 18 bases in between. Germline V gene sequence: CDR1 SNHLY, CDR2 FYNNEI. As DNA, the CDR3 is TGTGCCACTTCGATACAGGCTCGGCAGACCCAGTACTTC. It specifies CATSIQARQTQYF.

This chain uses TRBV7-2 with TRBJ1-5, with 7 bases identical to TRBD1. With V trimmed by 3 bases and J by 7 bases, 9 bases remained unmatched. The germline gives CDR1 SGHTA, CDR2 FQGNSA. This CDR3 contains 15 residues. Here the CDR3 reads CASSFDRARGQPQHF. Here the CDR3 DNA reads TGTGCCAGCAGCTTCGACAGGGCGCGGGGGCAGCCCCAGCATTTT.

The chain is built from TRBV20-1 and TRBJ2-1; D uncertain. CDR1 DFQATT and CDR2 SNEGSKA come from the germline V gene (reference sequence). There are 11 residues in the CDR3. The V and J ends lost 5 bases and 12 bases respectively, with 14 bases between them. CDR3 sequence (DNA): TGCAGTGCTGCCCCTAAGGGCGGGCAGTTCTTC. Its protein product is CSAAPKGGQFF.

J is TRBJ2-7 and V is TRBV20-1; unclear D gene. The V gene lost 5 bases and the J gene lost 4 bases, with 15 bases spanning the gap. Looked up from germline, CDR1 is DFQATT and CDR2 is SNEGSKA (reference sequence). The CDR3 length is 13 residues. The DNA of the CDR3 is TGCAGTGCTCGCCGACATGGAGCGTACGAGCAGTACTTC. Translated: CSARRHGAYEQYF.

This clonotype has more than one count but fewer than ten. The chain couples TRBV7-6 to TRBJ1-1; unclear D gene. With 0 bases removed from V and 8 bases from J, the gap between germline ends came to 10 bases. The CDR3 consists of 13 residues. Germline-derived CDR1 and CDR2 are SGHVS and FNYEAQ. CDR3 sequence: CASSLAFGREAFF. In DNA form, the CDR3 reads TGTGCCAGCAGCTTAGCATTTGGTCGAGAAGCTTTCTTT.

The chain joins TRBV5-1 to TRBJ2-3; TRBD2 matches at 11 bases. J was trimmed by 4 bases and V by 5 bases; bases with no gene match: 9. This CDR3 is built from 16 residues. The germline gives CDR1 SGHRS, CDR2 YFSETQ. CDR3 coding DNA: TGCGCCAGCAGAAGTTCTAGCGGGAGGCAGGCAGATACGCAGTATTTT. Translation gives CASRSSSGRQADTQYF.

The chain employs TRBV20-1 and TRBJ2-3, with D perhaps TRBD2 (6 bases). V was pared by 6 bases and J by 0 bases, with 13 bases between. The germline CDR1 and CDR2 sequences are DFQATT and SNEGSKA (reference sequence). The CDR3 has 14 amino acids. The CDR3 region has the DNA TGCAGTGCGGCCGAAGGGACTAGCACAGATACGCAGTATTTT. This translates into CSAAEGTSTDTQYF.

This clonotype was seen a few times. CDR3 sequence reads: CSAASGNNEQFF. As DNA, the CDR3 is TGCAGTGCCGCCTCGGGAAACAATGAGCAGTTCTTC. The chain links TRBV20-1 to TRBJ2-1; perhaps TRBD2 as D (5 bases). This CDR3 has 12 residues. Trimming left V 6 bases short and J 5 bases short, with 11 bases between. CDR1 and CDR2 from the germline V gene are DFQATT and SNEGSKA (reference sequence).

The chain recombines TRBV27 with TRBJ2-5, with D possibly being TRBD2 (5 bases). The CDR3 covers 13 residues. V was shortened by 2 bases and J by 11 bases, with 15 bases between the two germline ends. The germline V gene has CDR1 MNHEY and CDR2 SMNVEV (reference sequence). Here the CDR3 DNA reads TGTGCCAGCAGTTTAAGGCCCTACGGGGAGCAGTACTTC. As protein: CASSLRPYGEQYF.

This clonotype has only a few counts. The chain has TRBV12-3 or TRBV12-4 and TRBJ1-1, with D unclear. With 2 bases removed from V and 6 bases from J, the gap between germline ends came to 7 bases. This CDR3 spans 12 amino acids. Here the CDR3 reads CASSLLDAEAFF. The CDR3 nucleotides are TGTGCCAGCAGTTTACTTGACGCTGAAGCTTTCTTT.

This clonotype was seen only a few times. DNA for the CDR3: TGCGCCAGCAGCTCGGAACTCGGCCGGCTCTACGAGCAGTACTTC. This codes for CASSSELGRLYEQYF. The chain uses TRBV5-1 and TRBJ2-7; no reliable D call. The CDR3 has 15 amino acids. V lost 3 bases and J lost 3, with 16 bases in between. Germline-derived CDR1 and CDR2 are SGHRS and YFSETQ.

The rearrangement uses TRBV15 and TRBJ2-7; 7 bases map to TRBD1. The J call could be wrong; TRBJ2-5 is a better fit for the DNA end. Germline CDR1 and CDR2: LNHNV and YYDKDF (reference sequence). This CDR3 spans 15 amino acids. DNA for the CDR3: TGTGCCACCAGCACCGTCGACAGGGACGATGGGACCCAGTACTTC. This gives the protein CATSTVDRDDGTQYF.

This clonotype was detected a few times. J is TRBJ2-4 and V is TRBV29-1, with D maybe TRBD2 (6 bases). Trimming shortened V by 3 bases and J by 2 bases, and 11 bases separated the two germline ends. Germline loops: CDR1 SQVTM, CDR2 ANQGSEA. This CDR3 has 14 amino acids. CDR3 loop: CSVEGGGPKNIQYF. The CDR3 DNA reads TGCAGCGTTGAGGGGGGAGGACCCAAAAACATTCAGTACTTC. The full variable domain, rest sourced from reference TRBV29-1 and TRBJ2-4, is SAVISQKPSRDICQRGTSLTIQCQVDSQVTMMFWYRQQPGQSLTLIATANQGSEATYESGFVIDKFPISRPNLTFSTLTVSNMSPEDSSIYLCSVEGGGPKNIQYFGAGTRLSVL.